This T cell receptor (beta chain) was captured in a study of blood T cell repertoires in COVID-19. Study in general: The United States, Italy and Spain supplied acute and convalescent COVID-19 samples. Sample material is recorded as cDNA or gDNA derived from T cells, B-cell-depleted T cells, or PBMCs.

Germline CDR1 is SGHKS and CDR2 is YYEKEE (reference sequence). The CDR3 spans 14 residues. V shed 4 bases and J shed 3 bases, with 13 bases lying between them. Data came from immunoSEQ multiplex PCR; TCRdb stores just in-frame clones and leaves some out. Here the sample spans some 20,000 clones, under 95% being singletons. This TCR came from a human donor in a cohort sampled during active COVID-19. The rearrangement uses TRBV5-5 and TRBJ1-1; D remains unclear. Sequencing was carried out using peripheral blood. The CDR3 DNA reads as TGTGCCAGCAGCCTTGTCGAGGGTGACACTGAAGCTTTCTTT. Amino acid sequence: CASSLVEGDTEAFF.